Below are 4 T cell receptor beta chains sequenced from a single sample in a study of early T cells in non-severe SARS-CoV-2 infection. TCRdb passed the 5' RACE reads through MiXCR, listing each CDR3 protein once. The repertoire includes roughly 83,000 distinct CDR3 sequences, roughly 12% of them detected once, and 3.5% to 5% sits in the top ten. The sample here was whole blood, taken at baseline. These receptors were obtained from an adult who was a healthcare worker with PCR-confirmed SARS-CoV-2 infection or an uninfected control (not recorded which).

This clonotype appeared a few times. The V call is TRBV7-3, the J call TRBJ2-3, with D unresolved. The ends were cut back, 5 bases at V and 2 bases at J, with 14 bases in the middle. Germline V gene lookup returns CDR1 SGHTA and CDR2 FQGTGA. This CDR3 spans 15 amino acids. CDR3 nucleotide sequence: TGTGCCAGCAGCCCAGGACCCGCCGACACAGATACGCAGTATTTT. Translating it yields CASSPGPADTDTQYF.

This clonotype was seen at least ten times. This chain joins TRBV29-1 and TRBJ1-1; no clear D. The CDR3 sequence is 15 residues long. CDR1 SQVTM and CDR2 ANQGSEA come from the germline V gene. V gave up 6 bases and J gave up 2 bases, with 19 bases separating them. The CDR3 loop is CSVQRRSAINTEAFF. Written as DNA, the CDR3 is TGCAGCGTCCAACGACGGTCGGCCATTAACACTGAAGCTTTCTTT. Drawing the rest from reference TRBV29-1 and TRBJ1-1, the complete variable domain is SAVISQKPSRDICQRGTSLTIQCQVDSQVTMMFWYRQQPGQSLTLIATANQGSEATYESGFVIDKFPISRPNLTFSTLTVSNMSPEDSSIYLCSVQRRSAINTEAFFGQGTRLTVV.

This clonotype was seen more than once but under ten times. This rearrangement joins TRBV27 to TRBJ2-2; 12 nucleotides line up with TRBD2. CDR1 and CDR2 (germline): MNHEY, SMNVEV (reference sequence). With V trimmed by 6 bases and J by 8 bases, 10 bases remained unmatched. CDR3 length: 16 residues. Here the CDR3 reads CASSFLAGGAGGELFF. The CDR3 DNA follows: TGTGCCAGCAGCTTTCTAGCGGGGGGGGCTGGAGGGGAGCTGTTTTTT.

This clonotype has only a few counts. Sequence at one end of the junction differs from germline and may be a read error. The chain joins TRBV7-7 to TRBJ1-1; D is unresolved. The CDR3 extends over 13 amino acids. Germline-derived CDR1 and CDR2 are SSHAT and FNYEAQ (reference sequence). As DNA, the CDR3 is TGTGCTAGCAGCTTAAGGACGAACACTGAAGCTTTCTTT. Its translation is CASSLRTNTEAFF.